This T cell receptor (beta chain) was identified in a study of blood T cells in healthy people across ages. The authors ran a second PCR of 7 to 11 cycles using a sample-barcoded 5' primer and a J-beta primer mix. Each cDNA molecule was tagged by a template-switch adaptor that had 12 random nucleotides. MiXCR, applied by TCRdb to the 5' RACE reads, yields one record per CDR3 protein. The sample holds over 1.5 million distinct CDR3 sequences; roughly 52% are singletons and the top ten take over 2%. This clonotype was seen just once. This clone may be a read error of a much larger clone one base away. The clonotype was recovered from a woman in her thirties or forties in good health. The sample consisted of blood.

The CDR3 bases are TGTGCCAGCGGGACAGACGACTCTGGGGTCAACGTCCTGACTTTC. Translated, it gives CASGTDDSGVNVLTF. The chain carries TRBV6-2 or TRBV6-3 and TRBJ2-6; 7 bases are a match to TRBD1. CDR1 and CDR2 (germline): MNHEY, SVGEGT. The CDR3 has 15 amino acids.